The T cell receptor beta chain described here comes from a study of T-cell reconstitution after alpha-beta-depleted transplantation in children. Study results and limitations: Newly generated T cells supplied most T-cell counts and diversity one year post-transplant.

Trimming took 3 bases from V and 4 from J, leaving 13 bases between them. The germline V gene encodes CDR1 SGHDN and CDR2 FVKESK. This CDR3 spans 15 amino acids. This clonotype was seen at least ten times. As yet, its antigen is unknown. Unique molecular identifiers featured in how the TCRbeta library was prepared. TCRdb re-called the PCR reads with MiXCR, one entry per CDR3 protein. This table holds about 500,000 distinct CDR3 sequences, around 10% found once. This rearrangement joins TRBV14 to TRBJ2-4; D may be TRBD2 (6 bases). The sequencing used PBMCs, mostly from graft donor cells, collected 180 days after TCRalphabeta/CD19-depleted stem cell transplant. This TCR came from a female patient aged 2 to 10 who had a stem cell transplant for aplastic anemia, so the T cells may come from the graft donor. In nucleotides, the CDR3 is TGTGCCAGCAGCCACACCGGACGGGGGAAAAACATTCAGTACTTC. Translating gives CASSHTGRGKNIQYF.